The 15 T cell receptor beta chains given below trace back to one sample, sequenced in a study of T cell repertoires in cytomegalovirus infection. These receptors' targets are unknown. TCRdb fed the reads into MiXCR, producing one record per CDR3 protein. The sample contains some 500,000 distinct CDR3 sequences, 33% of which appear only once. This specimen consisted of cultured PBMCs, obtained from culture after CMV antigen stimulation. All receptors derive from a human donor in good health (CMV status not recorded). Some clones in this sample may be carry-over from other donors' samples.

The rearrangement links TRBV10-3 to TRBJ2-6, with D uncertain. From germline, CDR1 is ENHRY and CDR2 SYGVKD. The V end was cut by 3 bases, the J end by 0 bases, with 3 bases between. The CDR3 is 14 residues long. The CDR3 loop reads CAISETSGANVLTF. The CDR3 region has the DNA TGTGCCATCAGTGAAACCTCTGGGGCCAACGTCCTGACTTTC.

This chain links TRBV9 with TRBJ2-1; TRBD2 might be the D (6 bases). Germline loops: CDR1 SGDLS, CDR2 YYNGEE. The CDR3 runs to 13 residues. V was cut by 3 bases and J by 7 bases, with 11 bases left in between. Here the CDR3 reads CASSGRDFNEQFF. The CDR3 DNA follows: TGTGCCAGCAGCGGACGGGACTTTAATGAGCAGTTCTTC.

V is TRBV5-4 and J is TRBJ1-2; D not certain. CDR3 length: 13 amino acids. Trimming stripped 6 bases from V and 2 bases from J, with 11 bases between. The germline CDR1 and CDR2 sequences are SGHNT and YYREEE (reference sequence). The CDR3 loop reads CASTRGGNYGYTF. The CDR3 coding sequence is TGTGCCAGCACCCGGGGAGGGAACTATGGCTACACCTTC.

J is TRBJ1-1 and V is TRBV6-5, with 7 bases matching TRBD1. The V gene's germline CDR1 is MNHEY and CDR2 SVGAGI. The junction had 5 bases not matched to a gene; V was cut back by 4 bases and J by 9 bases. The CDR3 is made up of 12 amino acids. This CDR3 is CASSSTGVQAFF. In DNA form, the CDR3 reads TGTGCCAGCAGTTCCACAGGGGTCCAAGCTTTCTTT.

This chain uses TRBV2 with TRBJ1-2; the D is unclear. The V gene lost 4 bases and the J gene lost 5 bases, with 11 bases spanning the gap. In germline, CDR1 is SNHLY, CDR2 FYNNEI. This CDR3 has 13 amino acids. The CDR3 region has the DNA TGTGCCAGCAGTGTTGACGCCTCGTATGGCTACACCTTC. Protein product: CASSVDASYGYTF.

The CDR3 DNA follows: TGTGCCAGCAGCGCCCGACAGCAACCCGGGGAGCTGTTTTTT. Translating gives CASSARQQPGELFF. V is TRBV5-3 and J is TRBJ2-2, with a tentative D call TRBD1 (5 bases). TRBV5-3 is annotated as an ORF whose role is uncertain. CDR3 length: 14 amino acids. V was cut by 8 bases and J by 6 bases, with 17 bases left in between.

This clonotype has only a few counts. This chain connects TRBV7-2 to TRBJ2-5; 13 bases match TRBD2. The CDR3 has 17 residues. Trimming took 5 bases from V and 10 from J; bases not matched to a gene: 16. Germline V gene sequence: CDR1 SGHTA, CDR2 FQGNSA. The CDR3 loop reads CASSLPSGLAGVGIQYF. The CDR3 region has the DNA TGTGCCAGCAGCCTCCCTTCCGGACTAGCGGGAGTTGGTATCCAGTACTTC. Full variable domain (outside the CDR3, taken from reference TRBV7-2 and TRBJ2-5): GAGVSQSPSNKVTEKGKDVELRCDPISGHTALYWYRQSLGQGLEFLIYFQGNSAPDKSGLPSDRFSAERTGGSVSTLTIQRTQQEDSAVYLCASSLPSGLAGVGIQYFGPGTRLLVL.

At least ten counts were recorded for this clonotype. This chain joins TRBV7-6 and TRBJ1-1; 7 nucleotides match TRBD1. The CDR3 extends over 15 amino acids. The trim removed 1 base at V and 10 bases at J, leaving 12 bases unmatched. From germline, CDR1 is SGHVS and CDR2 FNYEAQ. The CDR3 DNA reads TGTGCCAGCAGCTTAGGGGACAGACCCGGAGGGGCAGCTTTCTTT. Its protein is CASSLGDRPGGAAFF.

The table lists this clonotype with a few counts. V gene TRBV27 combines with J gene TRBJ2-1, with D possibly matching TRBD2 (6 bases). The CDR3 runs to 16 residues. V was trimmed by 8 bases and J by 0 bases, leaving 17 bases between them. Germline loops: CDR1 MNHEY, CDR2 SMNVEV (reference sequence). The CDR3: CASYSPSVYSYNEQFF. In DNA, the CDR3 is TGTGCCAGCTATTCCCCTAGCGTCTACTCCTACAATGAGCAGTTCTTC.

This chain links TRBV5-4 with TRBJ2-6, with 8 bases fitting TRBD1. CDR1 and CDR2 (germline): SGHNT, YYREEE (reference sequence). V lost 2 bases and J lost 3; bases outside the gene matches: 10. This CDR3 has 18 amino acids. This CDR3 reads CASSFTRTGGFGANVLTF. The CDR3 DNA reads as TGTGCCAGCAGCTTTACTCGAACAGGGGGTTTTGGGGCCAACGTCCTGACTTTC.

CDR3 nucleotides: TGCGCCAGCAGCCAAGATTTGAGGCCCGGGGGCACTGAAGCTTTCTTT. Translated: CASSQDLRPGGTEAFF. This chain links TRBV4-3 with TRBJ1-1; a weak D match, TRBD1 (5 bases). V lost 0 bases to trimming and J lost 4 bases, with 15 bases between them. The CDR3 extends over 16 amino acids. In germline, CDR1 is LGHNA, CDR2 YSLEER.

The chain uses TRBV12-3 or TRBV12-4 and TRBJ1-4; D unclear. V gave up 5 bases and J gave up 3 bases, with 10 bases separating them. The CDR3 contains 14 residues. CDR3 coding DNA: TGTGCCAGCAGTACGGACGGTCCTAATGAAAAACTGTTTTTT. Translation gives CASSTDGPNEKLFF.

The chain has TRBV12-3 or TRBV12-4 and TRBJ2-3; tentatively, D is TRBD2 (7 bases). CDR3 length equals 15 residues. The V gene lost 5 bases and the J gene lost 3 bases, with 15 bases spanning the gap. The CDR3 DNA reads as TGTGCCAGCAGTCTGGAGCGGGGACATACAGATACGCAGTATTTT. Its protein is CASSLERGHTDTQYF.

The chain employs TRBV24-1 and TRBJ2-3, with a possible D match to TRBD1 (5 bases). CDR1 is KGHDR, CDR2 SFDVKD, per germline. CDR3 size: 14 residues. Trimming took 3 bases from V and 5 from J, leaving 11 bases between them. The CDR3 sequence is CATSDAKRGDTQYF. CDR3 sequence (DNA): TGTGCCACCAGTGATGCCAAAAGGGGAGATACGCAGTATTTT.

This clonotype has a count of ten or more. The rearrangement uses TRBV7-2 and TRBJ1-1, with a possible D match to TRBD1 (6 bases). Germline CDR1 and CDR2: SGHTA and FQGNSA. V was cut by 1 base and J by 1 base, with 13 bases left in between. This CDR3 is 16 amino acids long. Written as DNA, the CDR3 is TGTGCCAGCAGCTTAGACAGGGTCCCTCAGAACACTGAAGCTTTCTTT. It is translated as CASSLDRVPQNTEAFF.